The 26 T cell receptor beta chains below were found in one sample sequenced in a study of cytomegalovirus exposure and HLA in healthy donors. PCR primers comprised 60 Vbeta and 13 Jbeta primers. Only in-frame clones appear in the TCRdb table, and some are missing; sequencing was by immunoSEQ multiplex PCR. Among 150,000 to 200,000 clones, approximately 84% were seen once, and the ten largest hold 0.2% to 0.3%. Sequenced input: PBMCs. These receptors were obtained from a boy under 18 in good health and CMV-seronegative.

The chain employs TRBV30 and TRBJ2-3; D possibly corresponds to TRBD1 (6 bases). Germline V CDR1 and CDR2: GTSNPN, SVGIG (reference sequence). The CDR3 has 13 amino acids. With 8 bases removed from V and 0 bases from J, the gap between germline ends came to 12 bases. CDR3 residues: CAGRGSSTDTQYF. CDR3 in DNA: TGTGCCGGCAGGGGATCTAGCACAGATACGCAGTATTTT.

The chain uses TRBV5-1 and TRBJ2-2; no reliable D call. This CDR3 comprises 14 residues. With 0 bases removed from V and 1 base from J, the gap between germline ends came to 4 bases. Germline CDR1 reads SGHRS; CDR2 reads YFSETQ. CDR3 amino acids: CASSLGQNTGELFF. The CDR3 nucleotides are TGCGCCAGCAGCTTGGGACAGAACACCGGGGAGCTGTTTTTT. Looking up the rest from reference TRBV5-1 and TRBJ2-2 gives the full variable domain: KAGVTQTPRYLIKTRGQQVTLSCSPISGHRSVSWYQQTPGQGLQFLFEYFSETQRNKGNFPGRFSGRQFSNSRSEMNVSTLELGDSALYLCASSLGQNTGELFFGEGSRLTVL.

The V gene is TRBV12-5, the J gene TRBJ2-5; D possibly corresponds to TRBD1 (5 bases). The J call may be in error: the DNA end matches TRBJ2-7 better. Per the germline V gene, CDR1 is LGHNT and CDR2 is FRNRAP. The CDR3 has 13 residues. Here the CDR3 reads CASGSSGFNEQYF. CDR3 DNA sequence: TGTGCTAGTGGTTCATCAGGGTTCAACGAGCAGTACTTC.

The rearrangement joins TRBV7-8 to TRBJ2-3; a possible D gene is TRBD2 (6 bases). The germline V gene encodes CDR1 SGHVS and CDR2 FQNEAQ. V lost 5 bases, J lost 2 bases, and 14 bases lay in between. The CDR3 extends over 15 amino acids. CDR3 in amino acids: CASSPWGEHTDTQYF. CDR3 DNA: TGTGCCAGCAGCCCCTGGGGGGAACACACAGATACGCAGTATTTT. The variable domain in full, completed from reference TRBV7-8 and TRBJ2-3, reads GAGVSQSPRYKVAKRGQDVALRCDPISGHVSLFWYQQALGQGPEFLTYFQNEAQLDKSGLPSDRFFAERPEGSVSTLKIQRTQQEDSAVYLCASSPWGEHTDTQYFGPGTRLTVL.

The chain links TRBV9 to TRBJ2-4; 10 bases line up with TRBD2. CDR1 is SGDLS and CDR2 is YYNGEE in the germline V gene. There are 16 residues in the CDR3. V gave up 2 bases and J gave up 5 bases; unmatched junction bases: 7. The CDR3 protein is CASSVASGRAENIQYF. In DNA form, the CDR3 reads TGTGCCAGCAGCGTGGCCAGCGGGAGGGCCGAAAACATTCAGTACTTC.

The gene calls are TRBV6-5 and TRBJ1-2; TRBD1 matches 9 bases. V shed 6 bases and J 6 bases; nucleotides not matched to a gene: 11. Germline values: CDR1 MNHEY, CDR2 SVGAGI. CDR3 length: 15 amino acids. In DNA, the CDR3 is TGTGCCAGCAGGGTCCGGGACAGGGTTTTAGATGGCTACACCTTC. This encodes CASRVRDRVLDGYTF.

V gene TRBV5-4 combines with J gene TRBJ2-2; 8 positions agree with TRBD2. With 3 bases clipped from V and 3 bases from J, the junction kept 4 bases outside the gene matches. The CDR3 sequence is 15 residues long. Germline CDR1 is SGHNT and CDR2 is YYREEE (reference sequence). The CDR3 DNA reads TGTGCCAGCAGCTCTCGCGGGGGGTACACCGGGGAGCTGTTTTTT. Translating gives CASSSRGGYTGELFF.

The rearrangement links TRBV4-1 to TRBJ1-1; 9 nucleotides agree with TRBD1. With 4 bases clipped from V and 7 bases from J, the junction kept 7 bases outside the gene matches. The CDR3 contains 14 residues. Germline V gives CDR1 MGHRA, CDR2 YSYEKL. CDR3 sequence reads: CASSLSQGAGEAFF. The CDR3 DNA sequence: TGCGCCAGCAGCCTATCACAGGGGGCGGGTGAAGCTTTCTTT.

This chain connects TRBV7-2 to TRBJ1-1; 7 nucleotides line up with TRBD1. Germline V gene sequence: CDR1 SGHTA, CDR2 FQGNSA. The length of the CDR3 is 15 residues. V shed 7 bases, J shed 5 bases, and the junction held 13 bases outside the gene matches. The CDR3 DNA is TGTGCCAGCAAATCTAAACAGGGGATAATGACTGAAGCTTTCTTT. Translating gives CASKSKQGIMTEAFF.

The gene calls are TRBV11-3 and TRBJ1-1; D gene unclear. The CDR3 covers 14 residues. CDR1 is SGHNT, CDR2 YENEEA, per germline. V lost 2 bases, J lost 1 base, and 8 bases lay in between. The CDR3 reads CASSLRGWNTEAFF. The CDR3 bases are TGTGCCAGCAGCTTACGAGGTTGGAACACTGAAGCTTTCTTT.

The chain uses TRBV28 and TRBJ2-7, with D perhaps TRBD1 (6 bases). Trimming cost V 4 bases and J 7 bases, with 11 bases left between them. The CDR3 covers 12 residues. CDR1 and CDR2 from the germline V gene are MDHEN and SYDVKM. CDR3 sequence: CASSSQGREQYF. Here the CDR3 DNA reads TGTGCCAGCAGTTCGCAGGGGCGGGAGCAGTACTTC.

The table lists this clone with a count of one. This chain connects TRBV5-1 to TRBJ2-3, with unresolved D. The CDR3 loop spans 14 amino acids. V was cut by 4 bases and J by 0 bases, with 9 bases left in between. CDR1 is SGHRS, CDR2 YFSETQ, per germline. CDR3 loop: CASSPDSSTDTQYF. The CDR3 nucleotides read TGCGCCAGCAGCCCCGATAGTAGCACAGATACGCAGTATTTT.

The chain employs TRBV5-1 and TRBJ2-1, with a tentative D call TRBD2 (6 bases). This CDR3 is 16 amino acids long. Germline V gene lookup returns CDR1 SGHRS and CDR2 YFSETQ. With 4 bases removed from V and 9 bases from J, the gap between germline ends came to 23 bases. CDR3 residues: CASSPGGAPLRGEQFF. CDR3 in DNA: TGCGCCAGCAGCCCGGGCGGGGCCCCCCTTCGAGGTGAGCAGTTCTTC.

The chain uses TRBV6-6 and TRBJ1-2, with a tentative D call TRBD1 (6 bases). V was clipped by 6 bases and J by 2 bases, with 13 bases between them. CDR1 MNHNY and CDR2 SVGAGI come from the germline V gene (reference sequence). This CDR3 has 14 residues. The CDR3 region has the DNA TGTGCCAGCAGGAGCGGGACACCCAACTATGGCTACACCTTC. Translation: CASRSGTPNYGYTF.

The CDR3: CASSHRDSGAETQYF. The CDR3 nucleotides read TGTGCCAGCAGCCACCGGGACAGTGGGGCGGAGACCCAGTACTTC. The J gene is TRBJ2-5, the V gene TRBV7-2; 7 bases line up with TRBD1. V dropped 5 bases and J dropped 5; count of bases not matched to a gene: 11. There are 15 residues in the CDR3. In germline, CDR1 is SGHTA, CDR2 FQGNSA.

This sequence joins TRBV11-1 and TRBJ2-7; D is perhaps TRBD2 (5 bases). Trimming took off 0 bases at V and 1 base at J, with 19 bases between the two ends. CDR1 and CDR2 from the germline V gene are SGHAT and FQDESV (reference sequence). This CDR3 comprises 18 residues. The DNA of the CDR3 is TGTGCCAGCAGCTTAGCGGGATTCTCAGCGGTGGGGTCCTACGAGCAGTACTTC. Protein product: CASSLAGFSAVGSYEQYF.

The rearrangement joins TRBV5-5 to TRBJ1-1; D is unclear. V lost 5 bases, J lost 1 base, and 12 bases lay in between. The CDR3 is made up of 14 amino acids. From germline, CDR1 is SGHKS and CDR2 YYEKEE (reference sequence). CDR3 sequence (DNA): TGTGCCAGCAGTGACTTTCGTGGGAACACTGAAGCTTTCTTT. Its protein is CASSDFRGNTEAFF.

The rearrangement uses TRBV7-9 and TRBJ1-2; no firm D call. Germline V CDR1 and CDR2: SEHNR, FQNEAQ (reference sequence). This CDR3 is 11 amino acids long. Trimming cost V 5 bases and J 2 bases, with 3 bases left between them. The CDR3 coding sequence is TGTGCCAGCAGCCAGAACTATGGCTACACCTTC. It codes for CASSQNYGYTF.

This clone has just a few counts. The chain employs TRBV7-2 and TRBJ2-7; no firm D call. This CDR3 spans 12 amino acids. Germline CDR1 is SGHTA and CDR2 is FQGNSA. V was shortened by 2 bases and J by 2 bases, with 4 bases between the two germline ends. The CDR3 coding sequence is TGTGCCAGCAGCTTAACAGCCTACGAGCAGTACTTC. Its translation: CASSLTAYEQYF.

This chain uses TRBV5-1 with TRBJ2-4; tentative D call: TRBD1 (5 bases). Germline values: CDR1 SGHRS, CDR2 YFSETQ. The V end lost 0 bases, the J end lost 1 base, and 5 bases lay between the germline ends. This CDR3 comprises 14 residues. The CDR3 sequence is CASSLDRAKNIQYF. CDR3 coding DNA: TGCGCCAGCAGCTTGGACAGGGCCAAAAACATTCAGTACTTC.

The CDR3 DNA reads as TGTGCCAGCAGCACACTCCAGGGACAGCCGGAAACCTTC. Protein product: CASSTLQGQPETF. The chain employs TRBV7-6 and TRBJ1-2; 7 nucleotides line up with TRBD1. The CDR3 runs 13 residues. The junction had 14 bases not matched to a gene; V was cut back by 5 bases and J by 14 bases. The germline V gene has CDR1 SGHVS and CDR2 FNYEAQ.

The V call is TRBV5-4, the J call TRBJ1-3; TRBD1 matches at 9 bases. The CDR3 runs to 16 residues. Germline V gene lookup returns CDR1 SGHNT and CDR2 YYREEE (reference sequence). V was pared by 2 bases and J by 6 bases, with 9 bases of the junction left unmatched. The CDR3 sequence: CASSFRTGDYSNTIYF. The CDR3, as DNA: TGTGCCAGCAGCTTCCGGACAGGGGATTATTCAAACACCATATATTTT.

This clone was observed a few times. The chain uses TRBV6-6 and TRBJ1-4; 9 positions agree with TRBD1. CDR3 size: 15 residues. The J segment lost 5 bases and the V segment lost 4 bases, leaving 5 bases of the junction unmatched. CDR1 and CDR2 from the germline V gene are MNHNY and SVGAGI (reference sequence). CDR3 loop: CASSFTGQGNEKLFF. In nucleotides, the CDR3 is TGTGCCAGCAGTTTTACGGGACAGGGAAATGAAAAACTGTTTTTT.

The V gene is TRBV7-9, the J gene TRBJ1-1; possible D gene TRBD1, 6 bases. V dropped 5 bases and J dropped 0 bases, with 16 bases sitting between them. The CDR3 covers 16 residues. Germline V gene sequence: CDR1 SEHNR, CDR2 FQNEAQ (reference sequence). The CDR3 here is CASSPPGVPMNTEAFF. The CDR3 nucleotides read TGTGCCAGCAGCCCTCCAGGGGTACCCATGAACACTGAAGCTTTCTTT.

This clone was observed a single time. The genes are TRBV6-6 and TRBJ1-4; the match to TRBD1 covers 8 bases. The germline CDR1 and CDR2 sequences are MNHNY and SVGAGI (reference sequence). J lost 8 bases, V lost 5 bases, and 4 bases had no gene match. The CDR3 runs to 13 residues. The DNA of the CDR3 is TGTGCCAGCAGTCGAGACAGGGGCGAAAAACTGTTTTTT. Translating gives CASSRDRGEKLFF.

V usage is TRBV2 and J usage is TRBJ1-1; D unclear. CDR1 SNHLY and CDR2 FYNNEI come from the germline V gene. There are 15 residues in the CDR3. Trimming removed 2 bases at V and 1 base at J, with 11 bases between. This CDR3 is CASSESGQWNTEAFF. DNA of the CDR3: TGTGCCAGCAGTGAATCTGGGCAGTGGAACACTGAAGCTTTCTTT.